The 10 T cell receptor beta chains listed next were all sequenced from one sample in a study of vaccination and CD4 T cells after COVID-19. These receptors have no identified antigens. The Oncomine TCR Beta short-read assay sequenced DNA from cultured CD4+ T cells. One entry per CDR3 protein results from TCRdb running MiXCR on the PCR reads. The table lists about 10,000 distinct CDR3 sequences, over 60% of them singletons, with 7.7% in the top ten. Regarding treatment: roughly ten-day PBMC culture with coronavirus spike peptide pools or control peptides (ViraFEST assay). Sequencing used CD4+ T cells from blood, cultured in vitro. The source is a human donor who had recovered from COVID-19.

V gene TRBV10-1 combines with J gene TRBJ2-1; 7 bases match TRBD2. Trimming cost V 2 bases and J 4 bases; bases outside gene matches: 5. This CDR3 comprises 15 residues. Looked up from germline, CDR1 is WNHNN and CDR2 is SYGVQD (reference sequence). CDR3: CASSEKASGYNEQFF. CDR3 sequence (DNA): TGCGCCAGCAGTGAGAAGGCTAGCGGTTACAATGAGCAGTTCTTC.

The CDR3 sequence is CASSLSRWGQTQYF. CDR3 bases: TGTGCCAGCAGTTTATCGAGATGGGGGCAGACCCAGTACTTC. The chain couples TRBV27 to TRBJ2-5; D possibly corresponds to TRBD1 (6 bases). CDR3 length: 14 residues. The germline gives CDR1 MNHEY, CDR2 SMNVEV (reference sequence). V was cut by 0 bases and J by 6 bases, with 11 bases left in between.

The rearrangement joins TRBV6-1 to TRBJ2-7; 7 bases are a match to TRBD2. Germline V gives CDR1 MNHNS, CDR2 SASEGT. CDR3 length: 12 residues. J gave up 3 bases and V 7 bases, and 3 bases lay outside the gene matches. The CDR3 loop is CASMGGIYEQYF. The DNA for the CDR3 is TGTGCCAGCATGGGGGGGATCTACGAGCAGTACTTC.

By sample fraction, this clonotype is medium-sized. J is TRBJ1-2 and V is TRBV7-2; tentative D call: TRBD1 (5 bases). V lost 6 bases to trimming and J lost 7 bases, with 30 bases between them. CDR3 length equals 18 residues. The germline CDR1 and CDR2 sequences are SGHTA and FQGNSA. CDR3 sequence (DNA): TGTGCCAGCAGAAATTACTTCGGAGGAGGTTCTGGTGGGGCTGGCTACACCTTC. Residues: CASRNYFGGGSGGAGYTF.

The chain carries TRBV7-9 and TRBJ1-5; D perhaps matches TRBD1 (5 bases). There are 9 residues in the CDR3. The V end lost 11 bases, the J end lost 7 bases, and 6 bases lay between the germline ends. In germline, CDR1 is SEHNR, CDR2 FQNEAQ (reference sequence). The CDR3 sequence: CAWGQPQHF. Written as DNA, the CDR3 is TGTGCCTGGGGCCAGCCCCAGCATTTT.

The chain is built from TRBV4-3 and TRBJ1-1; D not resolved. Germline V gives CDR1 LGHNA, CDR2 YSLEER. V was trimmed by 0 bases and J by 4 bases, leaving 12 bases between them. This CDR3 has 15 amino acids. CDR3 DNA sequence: TGCGCCAGCAGCCAAGATCGCCGGGTTCCCACTGAAGCTTTCTTT. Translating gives CASSQDRRVPTEAFF.

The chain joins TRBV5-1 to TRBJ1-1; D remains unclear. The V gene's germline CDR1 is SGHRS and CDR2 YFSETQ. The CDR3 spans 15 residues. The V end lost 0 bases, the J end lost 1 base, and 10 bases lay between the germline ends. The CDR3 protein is CASSLAPERNTEAFF. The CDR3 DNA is TGCGCCAGCAGCTTGGCTCCGGAACGGAACACTGAAGCTTTCTTT.

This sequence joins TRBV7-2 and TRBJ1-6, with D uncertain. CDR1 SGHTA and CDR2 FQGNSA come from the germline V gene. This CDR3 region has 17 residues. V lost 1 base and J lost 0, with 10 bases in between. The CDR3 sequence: CASSLGGMSSYNSPLHF. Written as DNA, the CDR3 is TGTGCCAGCAGCTTAGGAGGGATGAGCTCCTATAATTCACCCCTCCACTTT. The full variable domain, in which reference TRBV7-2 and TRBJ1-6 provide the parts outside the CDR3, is GAGVSQSPSNKVTEKGKDVELRCDPISGHTALYWYRQSLGQGLEFLIYFQGNSAPDKSGLPSDRFSAERTGGSVSTLTIQRTQQEDSAVYLCASSLGGMSSYNSPLHFGNGTRLTVT.

CDR3 in DNA: TGTGCCAGTACGAGTCACCCAAATCGACAGGGCCTCGATGGCTACACCTTC. This translates into CASTSHPNRQGLDGYTF. The chain carries TRBV19 and TRBJ1-2, with 7 bases matching TRBD1. Germline V lookup: CDR1 LNHDA, CDR2 SQIVND (reference sequence). The trim removed 7 bases at V and 6 bases at J, leaving 20 bases unmatched. This CDR3 has 17 amino acids.

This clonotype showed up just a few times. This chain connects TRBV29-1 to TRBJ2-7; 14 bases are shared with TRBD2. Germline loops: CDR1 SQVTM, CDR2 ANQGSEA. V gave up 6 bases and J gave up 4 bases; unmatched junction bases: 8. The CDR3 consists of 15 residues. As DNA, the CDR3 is TGCAGCGTCTCGGGACTAGCGGGGGTCCGATACGAGCAGTACTTC. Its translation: CSVSGLAGVRYEQYF.